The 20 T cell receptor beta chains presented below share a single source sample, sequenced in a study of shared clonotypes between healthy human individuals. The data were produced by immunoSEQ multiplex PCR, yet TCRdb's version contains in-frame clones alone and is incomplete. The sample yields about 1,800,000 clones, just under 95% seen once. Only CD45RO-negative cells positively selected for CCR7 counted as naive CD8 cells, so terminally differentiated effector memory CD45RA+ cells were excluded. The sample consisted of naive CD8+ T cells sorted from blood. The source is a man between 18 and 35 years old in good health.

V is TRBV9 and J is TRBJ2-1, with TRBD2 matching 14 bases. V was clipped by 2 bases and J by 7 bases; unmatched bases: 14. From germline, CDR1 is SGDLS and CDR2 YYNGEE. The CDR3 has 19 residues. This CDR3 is CASSVPTGTSGSYENEQFF. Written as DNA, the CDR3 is TGTGCCAGCAGCGTCCCAACCGGGACTAGCGGGAGCTATGAAAATGAGCAGTTCTTC.

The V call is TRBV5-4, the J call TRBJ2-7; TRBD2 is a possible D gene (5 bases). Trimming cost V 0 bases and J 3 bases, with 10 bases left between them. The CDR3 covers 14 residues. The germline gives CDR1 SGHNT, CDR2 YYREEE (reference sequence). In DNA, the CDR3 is TGTGCCAGCAGCTTGGGACGGGGTCTCTACGAGCAGTACTTC. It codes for CASSLGRGLYEQYF.

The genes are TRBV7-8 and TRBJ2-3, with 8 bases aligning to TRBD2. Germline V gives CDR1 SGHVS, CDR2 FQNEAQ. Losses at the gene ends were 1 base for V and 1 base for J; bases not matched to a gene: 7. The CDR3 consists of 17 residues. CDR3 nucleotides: TGTGCCAGCAGCTTAGTTTCTAGCGGGTTCCGCACAGATACGCAGTATTTT. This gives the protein CASSLVSSGFRTDTQYF. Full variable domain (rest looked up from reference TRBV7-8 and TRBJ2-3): GAGVSQSPRYKVAKRGQDVALRCDPISGHVSLFWYQQALGQGPEFLTYFQNEAQLDKSGLPSDRFFAERPEGSVSTLKIQRTQQEDSAVYLCASSLVSSGFRTDTQYFGPGTRLTVL.

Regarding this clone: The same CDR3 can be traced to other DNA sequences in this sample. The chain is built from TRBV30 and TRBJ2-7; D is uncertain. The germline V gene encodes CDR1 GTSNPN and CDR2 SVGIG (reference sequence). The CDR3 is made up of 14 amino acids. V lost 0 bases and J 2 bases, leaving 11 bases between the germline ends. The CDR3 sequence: CAWSVLAGPYEQYF. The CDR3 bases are TGTGCCTGGAGTGTACTGGCAGGACCCTACGAGCAGTACTTC.

The CDR3, as DNA: TGTGCCAGTAGCGAACAGGGAGGCGGTCAGCCCCAGCATTTT. This gives the protein CASSEQGGGQPQHF. The chain combines TRBV19 with TRBJ1-5, with D possibly being TRBD1 (6 bases). The germline V gene encodes CDR1 LNHDA and CDR2 SQIVND (reference sequence). CDR3 length equals 14 residues. V was pared by 6 bases and J by 6 bases, with 15 bases between.

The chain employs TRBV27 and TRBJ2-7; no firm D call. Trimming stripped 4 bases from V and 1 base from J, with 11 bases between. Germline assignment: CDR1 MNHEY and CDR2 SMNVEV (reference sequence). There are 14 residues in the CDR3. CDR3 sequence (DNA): TGTGCCAGCAGTTCATTCCGATCTTCCTACGAGCAGTACTTC. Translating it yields CASSSFRSSYEQYF.

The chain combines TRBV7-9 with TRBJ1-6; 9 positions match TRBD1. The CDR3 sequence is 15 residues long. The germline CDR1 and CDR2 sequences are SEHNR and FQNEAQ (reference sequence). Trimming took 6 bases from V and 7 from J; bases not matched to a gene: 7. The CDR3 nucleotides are TGTGCCAGCAGGGACAGGGGTAGTTTGAATTCACCCCTCCACTTT. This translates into CASRDRGSLNSPLHF.

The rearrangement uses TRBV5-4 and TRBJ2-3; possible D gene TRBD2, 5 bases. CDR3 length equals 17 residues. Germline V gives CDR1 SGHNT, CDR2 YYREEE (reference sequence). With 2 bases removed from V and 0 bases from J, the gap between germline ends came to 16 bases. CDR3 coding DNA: TGTGCCAGCAGCTTAGCCCGAGGGAGAGGGAGCACAGATACGCAGTATTTT. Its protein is CASSLARGRGSTDTQYF.

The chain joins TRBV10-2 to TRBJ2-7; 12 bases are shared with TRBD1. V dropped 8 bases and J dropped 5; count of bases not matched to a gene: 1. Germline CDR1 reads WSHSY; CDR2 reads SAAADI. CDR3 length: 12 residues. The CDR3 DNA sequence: TGCGCCAGCGGGACAGGGGGCAACGAGCAGTACTTC. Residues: CASGTGGNEQYF.

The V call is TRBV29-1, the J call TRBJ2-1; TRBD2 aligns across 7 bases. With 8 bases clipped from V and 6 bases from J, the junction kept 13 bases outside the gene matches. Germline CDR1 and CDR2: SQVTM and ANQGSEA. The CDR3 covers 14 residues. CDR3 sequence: CSPMGGLSGNEQFF. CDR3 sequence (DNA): TGCAGCCCCATGGGGGGGTTATCGGGCAATGAGCAGTTCTTC.

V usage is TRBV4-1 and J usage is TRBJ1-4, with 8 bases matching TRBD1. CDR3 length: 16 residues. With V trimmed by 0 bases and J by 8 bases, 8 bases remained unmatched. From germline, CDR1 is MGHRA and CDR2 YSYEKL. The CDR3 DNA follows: TGCGCCAGCAGCCAAGATTGGGCACAGGGGGACGAAAAACTGTTTTTT. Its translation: CASSQDWAQGDEKLFF.

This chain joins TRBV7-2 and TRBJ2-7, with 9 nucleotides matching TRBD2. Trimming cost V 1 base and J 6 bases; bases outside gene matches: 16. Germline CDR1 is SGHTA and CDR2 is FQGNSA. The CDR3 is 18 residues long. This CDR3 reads CASSLEGVAGASLGEQYF. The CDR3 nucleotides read TGTGCCAGCAGCTTAGAAGGAGTAGCGGGGGCCTCTTTGGGCGAGCAGTACTTC.

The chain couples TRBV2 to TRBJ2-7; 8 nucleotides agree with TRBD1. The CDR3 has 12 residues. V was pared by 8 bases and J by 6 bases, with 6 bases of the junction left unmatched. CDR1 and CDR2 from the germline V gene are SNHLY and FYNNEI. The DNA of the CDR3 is TGTGCCAGCTGTCCAGGGGGCTTCGAGCAGTACTTC. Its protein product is CASCPGGFEQYF.

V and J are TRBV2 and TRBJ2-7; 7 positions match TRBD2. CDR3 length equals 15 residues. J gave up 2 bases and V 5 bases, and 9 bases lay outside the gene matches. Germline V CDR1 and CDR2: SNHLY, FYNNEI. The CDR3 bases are TGTGCCAGCAGTTTAAGCGGGGAATCTGCCTACGAGCAGTACTTC. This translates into CASSLSGESAYEQYF.

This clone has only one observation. The CDR3 protein is CASSLEVSVGNEQFF. The CDR3 nucleotides are TGTGCCAGCAGCTTAGAGGTGTCTGTAGGGAATGAGCAGTTCTTC. The chain links TRBV7-8 to TRBJ2-1; unclear D gene. V was shortened by 1 base and J by 7 bases, with 14 bases between the two germline ends. Per the germline V gene, CDR1 is SGHVS and CDR2 is FQNEAQ. This CDR3 region has 15 residues.

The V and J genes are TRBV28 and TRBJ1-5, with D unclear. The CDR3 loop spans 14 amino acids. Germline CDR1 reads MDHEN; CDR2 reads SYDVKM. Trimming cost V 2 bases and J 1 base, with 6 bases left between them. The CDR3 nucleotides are TGTGCCAGCAGTTTAAAAGGGAGCAATCAGCCCCAGCATTTT. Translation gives CASSLKGSNQPQHF.

CDR3 residues: CASSQYVAGADGQFF. In nucleotides, the CDR3 is TGCGCCAGCAGCCAGTACGTAGCGGGGGCCGACGGGCAGTTCTTC. V usage is TRBV4-3 and J usage is TRBJ2-1; 9 bases align to TRBD2. Trimming took 3 bases from V and 12 from J; bases not matched to a gene: 12. CDR1 is LGHNA and CDR2 is YSLEER in the germline V gene. The CDR3 is 15 residues long.

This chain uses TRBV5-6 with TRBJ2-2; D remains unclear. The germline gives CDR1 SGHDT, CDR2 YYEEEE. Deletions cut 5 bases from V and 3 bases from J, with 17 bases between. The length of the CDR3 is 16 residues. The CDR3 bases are TGTGCCAGCAGACAAGAGGCAGGTCCGTACACCGGGGAGCTGTTTTTT. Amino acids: CASRQEAGPYTGELFF.

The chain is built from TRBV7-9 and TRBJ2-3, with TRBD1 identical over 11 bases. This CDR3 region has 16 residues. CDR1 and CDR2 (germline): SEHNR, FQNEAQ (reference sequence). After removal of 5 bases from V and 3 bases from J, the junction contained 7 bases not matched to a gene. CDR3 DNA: TGTGCCAGCAGCCCCGGGACAGGGGGTATGACAGATACGCAGTATTTT. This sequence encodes CASSPGTGGMTDTQYF.

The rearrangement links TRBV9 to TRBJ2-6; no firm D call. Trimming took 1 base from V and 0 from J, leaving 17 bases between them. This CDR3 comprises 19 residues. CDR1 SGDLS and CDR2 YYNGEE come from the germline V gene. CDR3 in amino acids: CASSVLSSPIYSGANVLTF. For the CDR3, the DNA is TGTGCCAGCAGCGTACTATCTTCGCCCATTTACTCTGGGGCCAACGTCCTGACTTTC.